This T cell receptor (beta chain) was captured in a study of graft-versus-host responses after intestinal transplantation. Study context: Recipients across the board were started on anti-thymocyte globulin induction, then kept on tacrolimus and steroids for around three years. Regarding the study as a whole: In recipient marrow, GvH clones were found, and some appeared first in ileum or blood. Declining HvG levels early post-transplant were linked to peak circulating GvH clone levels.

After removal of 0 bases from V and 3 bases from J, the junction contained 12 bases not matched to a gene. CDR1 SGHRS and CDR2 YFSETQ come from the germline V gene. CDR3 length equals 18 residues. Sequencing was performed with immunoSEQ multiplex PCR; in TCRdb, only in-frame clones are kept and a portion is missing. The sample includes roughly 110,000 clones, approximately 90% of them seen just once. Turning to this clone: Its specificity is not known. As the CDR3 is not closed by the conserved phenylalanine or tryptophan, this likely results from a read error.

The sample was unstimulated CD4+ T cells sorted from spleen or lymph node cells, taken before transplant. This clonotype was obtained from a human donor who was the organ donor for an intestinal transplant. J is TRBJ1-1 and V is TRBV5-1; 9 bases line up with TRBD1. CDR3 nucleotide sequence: TGCGCCAGCAGCTTGGCACCCCCGGGACAGGGTATCGACACTGAAGCTTTCCTT. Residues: CASSLAPPGQGIDTEAFL.